The clone carrying this TCR beta chain was detected only a few times. The authors ran a second PCR of about 6 to 11 cycles using a sample-barcoded 5' primer and a J-beta primer mix. A template-switch adaptor with 12 random nucleotides tagged each cDNA molecule. TCRdb ran MiXCR on the 5' RACE reads and lists one entry per CDR3 protein. The table includes 1.8 million or so distinct CDR3 sequences, about two fifths detected once. This sample was included in a study of blood T cells in healthy people across ages. Each donor's blood draw was 8.5 to 10 milliliters of peripheral blood. Each sample yielded at least 7 million isolated PBMCs. Samples each yielded at least 5.5 micrograms of total RNA. The receptor was derived from a human donor in good health. Sequencing input: blood.

CDR3 in DNA: TGTGCCAGCAGGGACGACTGGCTAGCGGGGGGGCAAGAGACCCAGTACTTC. Amino acids: CASRDDWLAGGQETQYF. The V and J genes are TRBV12-3 or TRBV12-4 and TRBJ2-5; 12 bases align to TRBD2. Trimming at V came to 6 bases and at J to 2 bases, leaving 10 bases not matched to a gene. This CDR3 comprises 17 residues.